This T cell receptor (beta chain) was recorded in a study of blood T cell repertoires in COVID-19. Original processing notes: Researchers report that nucleated cell counts were estimated from reference gene primer amplification. Assay: immunoSEQ multiplex PCR; the TCRdb copy retains only in-frame clones and omits some. D and trimming were read from the DNA, whereas the V and J calls and clone size are those reported in that table. The table has 250,000 or so clones, 75% to 90% seen once. Trimming stripped 8 bases from V and 6 bases from J, with 20 bases between. The CDR3 is 14 residues long. The germline V gene encodes CDR1 MDHEN and CDR2 SYDVKM.

The sequenced sample consisted of peripheral blood. This chain uses TRBV28 with TRBJ2-7; a weak D match, TRBD2 (6 bases). The source of this sequence is a middle-aged woman who had recovered from COVID-19. CDR3 DNA sequence: TGTGCCAGCGGGCCGTGGCGGGAAAAATCCGAGCAGTACTTC. This sequence encodes CASGPWREKSEQYF.